Presented here are 21 T cell receptor beta chains from one specimen sequenced in a study of cytomegalovirus exposure and HLA in healthy donors. PCR involved 60 Vbeta and 13 Jbeta primers. The assay was immunoSEQ multiplex PCR, and TCRdb's table has in-frame clones only and misses some. Of about 130,000 clones in the sample, 60% to 80% were seen once. Sequencing used PBMCs. The receptors were gathered from a man under 40 in good health and CMV-seronegative.

The V gene is TRBV19, the J gene TRBJ2-1; 13 nucleotides match TRBD2. Trimming took 3 bases from V and 7 from J; bases not matched to a gene: 6. CDR3 length: 16 amino acids. Germline lookup yields CDR1 LNHDA and CDR2 SQIVND (reference sequence). CDR3 in amino acids: CASSIGLAGAWNEQFF. The CDR3 DNA follows: TGTGCCAGTAGTATTGGACTAGCGGGAGCATGGAATGAGCAGTTCTTC.

The chain couples TRBV6-5 to TRBJ2-3, with D perhaps matching TRBD1 (5 bases). The V end lost 0 bases, the J end lost 7 bases, and 17 bases lay between the germline ends. The CDR3 is made up of 16 amino acids. Germline V gene lookup returns CDR1 MNHEY and CDR2 SVGAGI. The CDR3 sequence is CASSYSGRYEGYTQYF. The CDR3 DNA reads as TGTGCCAGCAGTTACTCGGGGCGGTATGAAGGTTATACGCAGTATTTT.

To note about this clone: An end of the junction does not agree with germline; a read error may underlie this. This chain joins TRBV5-1 and TRBJ2-7, with D possibly TRBD1 on 6 matching bases. Germline V CDR1 and CDR2: SGHRS, YFSETQ. The CDR3 length is 14 residues. CDR3 protein: CVSNPGTLAYEQYF. CDR3 nucleotides: TGCGTCAGCAACCCCGGGACACTAGCCTACGAGCAGTACTTC.

The chain uses TRBV2 and TRBJ2-2; tentative D call: TRBD2 (5 bases). Trimming left V 1 base short and J 7 bases short, with 10 bases between. The CDR3 length is 14 residues. Germline V gives CDR1 SNHLY, CDR2 FYNNEI. The CDR3 region is CASSEGGIVGELFF. CDR3 nucleotide sequence: TGTGCCAGCAGTGAAGGAGGGATTGTCGGGGAGCTGTTTTTT.

The chain has TRBV18 and TRBJ2-1; TRBD2 aligns across 7 bases. The CDR3 loop spans 14 amino acids. J was trimmed by 3 bases and V by 3 bases; bases with no gene match: 2. Germline CDR1 and CDR2: KGHSH and LQKENI. CDR3 nucleotides: TGTGCCAGCTCACCTCTAGCGGACTACAATGAGCAGTTCTTC. Translating gives CASSPLADYNEQFF.

The chain employs TRBV5-4 and TRBJ2-5; D gene uncertain. CDR1 SGHNT and CDR2 YYREEE come from the germline V gene (reference sequence). V was trimmed by 1 base and J by 5 bases, leaving 6 bases between them. The CDR3 is 12 amino acids. The CDR3 coding sequence is TGTGCCAGCAGCTTGATCTCGGAGACCCAGTACTTC. It encodes CASSLISETQYF.

CDR3 residues: CASSLNVGEPTDTQYF. The CDR3 nucleotides read TGTGCCAGCAGCTTAAATGTGGGCGAACCCACAGATACGCAGTATTTT. V is TRBV11-2 and J is TRBJ2-3; D is ambiguous. Germline V CDR1 and CDR2: SGHAT, FQNNGV. The CDR3 is 16 amino acids. The ends were cut back, 2 bases at V and 2 bases at J, with 14 bases in the middle.

Points on this clone: The junction departs from the called germline gene at one end, perhaps through a read error. The CDR3: CASSLGGDGATNQPQHF. The CDR3 DNA reads as TGTGCTAGCAGCTTAGGGGGGGACGGGGCAACCAATCAGCCCCAGCATTTT. The chain joins TRBV7-7 to TRBJ1-5, with D possibly being TRBD1 (6 bases). From germline, CDR1 is SSHAT and CDR2 FNYEAQ (reference sequence). This CDR3 is 17 amino acids long.

This rearrangement joins TRBV6-5 to TRBJ2-1; TRBD2 agrees at 7 bases. In germline, CDR1 is MNHEY, CDR2 SVGAGI. This CDR3 region has 15 residues. V dropped 7 bases and J dropped 2; count of bases not matched to a gene: 8. The CDR3 DNA is TGTGCCAGCACCCCGACGGGGGGAGCCTACAATGAGCAGTTCTTC. Its translation: CASTPTGGAYNEQFF.

The V gene is TRBV18, the J gene TRBJ1-2; possible D gene TRBD1, 6 bases. Germline lookup yields CDR1 KGHSH and CDR2 LQKENI. The CDR3 extends over 13 amino acids. The germline V and J ends were trimmed by 6 bases and 5 bases, with 13 bases remaining between them. Here the CDR3 reads CASSAGDGYGYTF. In DNA, the CDR3 is TGTGCCAGCTCGGCAGGGGACGGATATGGCTACACCTTC.

The chain has TRBV4-2 and TRBJ2-3; 7 nucleotides line up with TRBD2. The ends lost 4 bases at V and 0 bases at J; junction bases unmatched: 7. This CDR3 spans 16 amino acids. Germline V gene sequence: CDR1 LGHNA, CDR2 YNFKEQ. CDR3 DNA sequence: TGTGCCAGCAGCCCACGGGGGGTTCTTAGCACAGATACGCAGTATTTT. It is translated as CASSPRGVLSTDTQYF.

The chain carries TRBV9 and TRBJ2-5; TRBD1 agrees at 10 bases. V shed 1 base and J 4 bases; nucleotides not matched to a gene: 13. Germline V gene data show CDR1 as SGDLS and CDR2 as YYNGEE. The CDR3 covers 18 residues. The CDR3 protein is CASSVRDWTGGSVETQYF. CDR3 DNA sequence: TGTGCCAGCAGCGTAAGAGACTGGACAGGGGGATCCGTAGAGACCCAGTACTTC. Variable domain in full (rest from reference TRBV9 and TRBJ2-5): DSGVTQTPKHLITATGQRVTLRCSPRSGDLSVYWYQQSLDQGLQFLIQYYNGEERAKGNILERFSAQQFPDLHSELNLSSLELGDSALYFCASSVRDWTGGSVETQYFGPGTRLLVL.

The chain combines TRBV27 with TRBJ2-7, with TRBD2 matching over 13 bases. CDR1 MNHEY and CDR2 SMNVEV come from the germline V gene (reference sequence). The CDR3 loop spans 15 amino acids. The trim removed 6 bases at V and 5 bases at J, leaving 7 bases unmatched. In DNA form, the CDR3 reads TGTGCCAGCAGCCCCCAGACTAGCGGGAGGCACGAGCAGTACTTC. Translating it yields CASSPQTSGRHEQYF.

This chain's CDR3 is CASSSTGWTEAFF. As DNA, the CDR3 is TGTGCCAGCAGCTCCACAGGGTGGACTGAAGCTTTCTTT. The V and J genes are TRBV7-9 and TRBJ1-1; tentative D call: TRBD1 (6 bases). The CDR3 extends over 13 amino acids. Trimming removed 4 bases at V and 5 bases at J, with 11 bases between. CDR1 SEHNR and CDR2 FQNEAQ come from the germline V gene (reference sequence).

The V and J genes are TRBV7-6 and TRBJ2-3; tentatively, D is TRBD1 (6 bases). The CDR3 spans 14 residues. CDR1 and CDR2 (germline): SGHVS, FNYEAQ. V shed 5 bases and J shed 4 bases, with 13 bases lying between them. The CDR3 bases are TGTGCCAGCAGCCGTAATGGGGGCGCAGATACGCAGTATTTT. It translates to CASSRNGGADTQYF.

This sequence joins TRBV9 and TRBJ2-3, with TRBD1 identical over 8 bases. Germline V gene data show CDR1 as SGDLS and CDR2 as YYNGEE. Trimming removed 3 bases from V and 4 bases from J; junction bases left unmatched: 4. This CDR3 is built from 14 residues. The CDR3 DNA follows: TGTGCCAGCAGCGCAGGGGGCGCATCAGATACGCAGTATTTT. This sequence encodes CASSAGGASDTQYF.

The V and J genes are TRBV5-1 and TRBJ1-2, with TRBD1 as a possible D gene (5 bases). Germline V lookup: CDR1 SGHRS, CDR2 YFSETQ. V was pared by 0 bases and J by 0 bases, with 12 bases between. This CDR3 comprises 16 residues. The CDR3 loop reads CASSLARQTSNYGYTF. CDR3 DNA sequence: TGCGCCAGCAGCTTGGCCCGACAGACCTCTAACTATGGCTACACCTTC.

The chain couples TRBV5-1 to TRBJ2-7; D is possibly TRBD2 (5 bases). Germline CDR1 is SGHRS and CDR2 is YFSETQ. This CDR3 has 16 residues. V was pared by 1 base and J by 3 bases, with 17 bases between. CDR3 region: CASSLNSLDRGYEQYF. For the CDR3, the DNA is TGCGCCAGCAGCTTGAACAGTCTCGATCGGGGCTACGAGCAGTACTTC.

Here the CDR3 reads CASTTTPSYEQYF. DNA for the CDR3: TGTGCCAGCACGACAACTCCCTCCTACGAGCAGTACTTC. The chain uses TRBV2 and TRBJ2-7; D gene uncertain. The germline V and J ends were trimmed by 7 bases and 0 bases, with 10 bases remaining between them. Looked up from germline, CDR1 is SNHLY and CDR2 is FYNNEI. The CDR3 has 13 amino acids. Supplemented by reference TRBV2 and TRBJ2-7, the full variable domain reads EPEVTQTPSHQVTQMGQEVILRCVPISNHLYFYWYRQILGQKVEFLVSFYNNEISEKSEIFDDQFSVERPDGSNFTLKIRSTKLEDSAMYFCASTTTPSYEQYFGPGTRLTVT.

The V call is TRBV5-1, the J call TRBJ2-3, with 7 bases matching TRBD2. The CDR3 consists of 15 residues. From germline, CDR1 is SGHRS and CDR2 YFSETQ. After removal of 4 bases from V and 6 bases from J, the junction contained 11 bases not matched to a gene. CDR3 amino acids: CASSLPSGGVDTQYF. The CDR3 DNA is TGCGCCAGCAGCCTTCCTAGCGGAGGAGTGGATACGCAGTATTTT.

This clone was detected only once. J is TRBJ2-7 and V is TRBV6-1, with D maybe TRBD1 (7 bases). V lost 1 base to trimming and J lost 2 bases, with 12 bases between them. Germline-derived CDR1 and CDR2 are MNHNS and SASEGT. This CDR3 is 15 amino acids long. This CDR3 is CASSEVRGVPYEQYF. The CDR3 DNA follows: TGTGCCAGCAGTGAAGTCAGGGGGGTACCCTACGAGCAGTACTTC.